This T cell receptor (beta chain) was recorded in a study of OX40 agonist ivuxolimab in advanced cancers. Background on the study: Patients achieving partial responses numbered three: one hepatocellular carcinoma case and two cutaneous melanoma cases.

This table comes from immunoSEQ multiplex PCR, and its TCRdb copy is limited to in-frame clones, with some not included. Here the sample spans tens of thousands of clones, roughly 86% being singletons. Overall study findings and caveats: The study found that CD8+ T cells averaged more expanded clones than CD4+. Some of the lowest clonal expansion was seen in partial responders at 0.1-3.0 mg/kg. CD4+ and CD8+ T cells in blood underwent clonal expansion by week 6 at 0.1 to 3.0 mg/kg.

The CDR3 sequence is 16 residues long. Trimming removed 4 bases at V and 0 bases at J, with 17 bases between. The germline gives CDR1 SGHRS, CDR2 YFSETQ. Comments on this clone: The antigen is unknown.

This clonotype was obtained from an adult with an advanced solid tumor such as melanoma, head and neck, liver or kidney cancer. V is TRBV5-1 and J is TRBJ2-7; D is perhaps TRBD1 (8 bases). This material consisted of CD4+ or CD8+ T cells sorted from blood, taken in a trial of the OX40 agonist ivuxolimab. CDR3 protein: CASSTHRGDYSYEQYF. The CDR3 coding sequence is TGCGCCAGCAGCACTCACAGGGGGGACTACTCCTACGAGCAGTACTTC.